These 29 T cell receptor beta chains originate from one sample sequenced in a study of post-analysis software for immune sequencing data. The study, taken as a whole, reports: Roughly five TRBV segments appeared more often in patients than in controls, and TRBV5-6, TRBV5-1 and TRBV20-1 were among these.

For these receptors, no antigen is known. Tagging with unique molecular identifiers was a feature of the TCR beta cDNA libraries. TCRdb itself ran the PCR reads through MiXCR, one entry per CDR3 protein. The table shows around 700,000 distinct CDR3 sequences, with around 64% occurring only once. The sequenced sample was blood. The receptor set was obtained from a girl aged 2 to 9 with multiple sclerosis.

The J gene is TRBJ2-1, the V gene TRBV10-3; D not resolved. CDR3 length: 15 amino acids. The germline gives CDR1 ENHRY, CDR2 SYGVKD. The ends were cut back, 4 bases at V and 0 bases at J, with 10 bases in the middle. The CDR3 is CAISVERSSYNEQFF. CDR3 in DNA: TGTGCCATCAGTGTAGAGAGAAGCTCCTACAATGAGCAGTTCTTC.

The V and J genes are TRBV10-2 and TRBJ1-1, with no clear D. V was cut by 7 bases and J by 0 bases, with 9 bases left in between. The germline gives CDR1 WSHSY, CDR2 SAAADI. CDR3 length: 13 residues. This CDR3 is CASKIKLNTEAFF. The CDR3 DNA follows: TGCGCCAGCAAGATAAAACTGAACACTGAAGCTTTCTTT.

This clonotype was observed a handful of times. The V gene is TRBV20-1, the J gene TRBJ2-5; no clear D gene. This CDR3 contains 11 residues. V was shortened by 3 bases and J by 2 bases, with 4 bases between the two germline ends. Germline V gene sequence: CDR1 DFQATT, CDR2 SNEGSKA (reference sequence). The CDR3 region is CSASGQETQYF. The CDR3 region has the DNA TGCAGTGCTAGCGGGCAAGAGACCCAGTACTTC.

This clonotype has only a few counts. The J gene is TRBJ1-1, the V gene TRBV20-1; D is uncertain. CDR1 and CDR2 (germline): DFQATT, SNEGSKA (reference sequence). Trimming removed 1 base from V and 1 base from J, with 7 bases in between. CDR3 size: 13 residues. The CDR3 region is CSARARRNTEAFF. The CDR3 coding sequence is TGCAGTGCTAGAGCGAGGCGGAACACTGAAGCTTTCTTT.

This clonotype was observed once. The chain uses TRBV13 and TRBJ2-5, with D perhaps TRBD1 or TRBD2 (5 bases each). Germline assignment: CDR1 PRHDT and CDR2 FYEKMQ (reference sequence). There are 13 residues in the CDR3. V was clipped by 4 bases and J by 4 bases, with 10 bases between them. The CDR3 here is CASSYKGRETQYF. The CDR3 region has the DNA TGTGCCAGCAGCTATAAGGGGAGAGAGACCCAGTACTTC.

The rearrangement joins TRBV4-3 to TRBJ2-1; TRBD2 matches 8 bases. Germline V CDR1 and CDR2: LGHNA, YSLEER. The ends lost 4 bases at V and 5 bases at J; junction bases unmatched: 10. The CDR3 runs 16 residues. The CDR3: CASSPLGAGDHNEQFF. In DNA, the CDR3 is TGCGCCAGCAGCCCCCTGGGAGCGGGGGATCACAATGAGCAGTTCTTC.

This clonotype was seen repeatedly, ten times or more. The chain employs TRBV10-2 and TRBJ2-1, with a tentative D call TRBD1 (6 bases). The germline CDR1 and CDR2 sequences are WSHSY and SAAADI. CDR3 length: 15 residues. Trimming took 8 bases from V and 6 from J, leaving 20 bases between them. CDR3 sequence reads: CASSWGHATPNEQFF. Written as DNA, the CDR3 is TGCGCCAGCTCGTGGGGACACGCTACCCCCAATGAGCAGTTCTTC.

This rearrangement joins TRBV9 to TRBJ1-1; D not certain. This CDR3 has 17 residues. Germline V CDR1 and CDR2: SGDLS, YYNGEE. V lost 0 bases and J lost 0, with 15 bases in between. In nucleotides, the CDR3 is TGTGCCAGCAGCGTAGGGGCCGACTCATGGATGAACACTGAAGCTTTCTTT. Its translation: CASSVGADSWMNTEAFF.

J is TRBJ1-6 and V is TRBV20-1; 9 bases match TRBD1. The CDR3 length is 14 residues. The trim removed 3 bases at V and 13 bases at J, leaving 10 bases unmatched. Germline CDR1 reads DFQATT; CDR2 reads SNEGSKA (reference sequence). The CDR3, as DNA: TGCAGTGCTAGGCCGGGACAGGGCTTATCGCCCCTCCACTTT. Translating it yields CSARPGQGLSPLHF.

This clonotype was seen a handful of times. This chain joins TRBV4-1 and TRBJ2-1, with 9 bases matching TRBD2. The CDR3 contains 14 residues. Unmatched junction bases numbered 2, after V lost 3 bases and J lost 5 bases. Germline CDR1 reads MGHRA; CDR2 reads YSYEKL. The CDR3 sequence is CASSQREGDNEQFF. DNA for the CDR3: TGCGCCAGCAGCCAGCGGGAGGGAGACAATGAGCAGTTCTTC.

CDR3 coding DNA: TGTGCCAGCATGCTCCAGGGAGGCTCCTACAATGAGCAGTTCTTC. It translates to CASMLQGGSYNEQFF. The chain combines TRBV5-6 with TRBJ2-1, with a weak D call TRBD2 (6 bases). Germline lookup yields CDR1 SGHDT and CDR2 YYEEEE. The CDR3 has 15 residues. Trimming took 6 bases from V and 0 from J, leaving 13 bases between them.

J is TRBJ2-7 and V is TRBV5-6, with unresolved D. V was pared by 2 bases and J by 6 bases, with 9 bases between. The length of the CDR3 is 12 residues. Germline V gene sequence: CDR1 SGHDT, CDR2 YYEEEE. CDR3 in amino acids: CASSFERSEQYF. CDR3 bases: TGTGCCAGCAGCTTTGAAAGGAGCGAGCAGTACTTC.

This clonotype was seen only a few times. The chain combines TRBV29-1 with TRBJ1-1, with a possible D match to TRBD1 (6 bases). CDR3 length: 13 amino acids. V lost 4 bases to trimming and J lost 0 bases, with 9 bases between them. Germline V CDR1 and CDR2: SQVTM, ANQGSEA. CDR3 sequence: CSVGRGLNTEAFF. CDR3 nucleotide sequence: TGCAGCGTTGGCAGGGGCCTGAACACTGAAGCTTTCTTT.

Regarding this clonotype: Mismatch with germline at one junction end may stem from a read error. V gene TRBV7-9 combines with J gene TRBJ2-3, with D possibly matching TRBD2 (6 bases). The CDR3 extends over 14 amino acids. From germline, CDR1 is SEHNR and CDR2 FQNEAQ (reference sequence). CDR3 in amino acids: CASHNRDSQDTQYF. The CDR3 nucleotides are TGCGCCAGCCACAACCGGGACTCGCAAGATACGCAGTATTTT.

The V gene is TRBV4-2, the J gene TRBJ2-5; 7 bases match TRBD2. The CDR3 is 17 residues long. V lost 4 bases and J lost 0; bases outside the gene matches: 11. CDR1 and CDR2 (germline): LGHNA, YNFKEQ. As DNA, the CDR3 is TGTGCCAGCAGCCTGGGGGGGTTAGCGGACCACCAAGAGACCCAGTACTTC. Its protein product is CASSLGGLADHQETQYF.

V usage is TRBV7-9 and J usage is TRBJ2-7; no reliable D call. Germline CDR1 reads SEHNR; CDR2 reads FQNEAQ (reference sequence). The CDR3 sequence is 12 residues long. Trimming took off 1 base at V and 5 bases at J, with 6 bases between the two ends. The CDR3 DNA is TGTGCCAGCAGCTTAGTCAGCGACGAGCAGTACTTC. It specifies CASSLVSDEQYF.

This clonotype was counted between two and nine times. This sequence joins TRBV29-1 and TRBJ1-2; 9 positions match TRBD1. Germline trimming cut 5 bases from V and 5 bases from J; bases unmatched to any gene: 6. CDR3 length equals 13 residues. The germline V gene encodes CDR1 SQVTM and CDR2 ANQGSEA. The CDR3 bases are TGCAGCGTTATGGGACAGGGAGGGTATGGCTACACCTTC. Translated, it gives CSVMGQGGYGYTF.

This clonotype was counted between two and nine times. The chain couples TRBV5-1 to TRBJ2-7; D possibly corresponds to TRBD1 (5 bases). CDR1 and CDR2 from the germline V gene are SGHRS and YFSETQ. V was pared by 5 bases and J by 0 bases, with 18 bases between. The CDR3 consists of 16 residues. This CDR3 is CASRVPTGVNSYEQYF. In nucleotides, the CDR3 is TGCGCCAGCAGGGTACCAACAGGCGTTAACTCCTACGAGCAGTACTTC.

The rearrangement links TRBV20-1 to TRBJ2-5; TRBD2 is a possible D gene (6 bases). The germline V and J ends were trimmed by 5 bases and 2 bases, with 12 bases remaining between them. The CDR3 consists of 13 residues. Germline CDR1 is DFQATT and CDR2 is SNEGSKA (reference sequence). The CDR3 here is CSAAAGPQETQYF. CDR3 nucleotides: TGCAGTGCTGCAGCGGGCCCTCAAGAGACCCAGTACTTC.

Only a few counts were recorded for this clonotype. The V call is TRBV13, the J call TRBJ2-7; D call uncertain. Germline values: CDR1 PRHDT, CDR2 FYEKMQ (reference sequence). Trimming cost V 5 bases and J 9 bases, with 14 bases left between them. The length of the CDR3 is 12 residues. The CDR3 loop reads CASSVDTSAQYF. The CDR3 DNA sequence: TGTGCCAGCAGCGTAGACACTTCCGCGCAGTACTTC.

The genes are TRBV12-3 or TRBV12-4 and TRBJ1-1; no clear D. The CDR3 covers 13 residues. Trimming shortened V by 2 bases and J by 4 bases, and 8 bases separated the two germline ends. CDR3 amino acids: CASSLLGATEAFF. DNA for the CDR3: TGTGCCAGCAGTTTATTAGGAGCCACTGAAGCTTTCTTT.

The chain employs TRBV5-1 and TRBJ2-7; D possibly corresponds to TRBD1 (6 bases). The CDR3 has 14 residues. Germline V lookup: CDR1 SGHRS, CDR2 YFSETQ. Trimming took 2 bases from V and 3 from J, leaving 12 bases between them. CDR3 protein: CASSFGQGNYEQYF. CDR3 DNA: TGCGCCAGCAGCTTCGGGCAGGGGAACTACGAGCAGTACTTC.

V gene TRBV20-1 combines with J gene TRBJ2-5; D not resolved. The V gene lost 0 bases and the J gene lost 3 bases, with 11 bases spanning the gap. This CDR3 has 14 residues. CDR1 and CDR2 (germline): DFQATT, SNEGSKA (reference sequence). The CDR3 coding sequence is TGCAGTGCTAGAGATTATGCAGGAAAAGAGACCCAGTACTTC. It codes for CSARDYAGKETQYF.

This clonotype turned up a few times. The V and J genes are TRBV10-1 and TRBJ2-7; weak D call: TRBD2 (5 bases). The CDR3 sequence is 14 residues long. In germline, CDR1 is WNHNN, CDR2 SYGVQD (reference sequence). V was clipped by 1 base and J by 2 bases, with 9 bases between them. CDR3 residues: CASSEFVGTYEQYF. CDR3 nucleotides: TGCGCCAGCAGTGAGTTCGTCGGGACCTACGAGCAGTACTTC.

The chain combines TRBV27 with TRBJ1-2; D possibly corresponds to TRBD1 (6 bases). V shed 6 bases and J shed 2 bases, with 10 bases lying between them. This CDR3 contains 13 residues. CDR1 MNHEY and CDR2 SMNVEV come from the germline V gene (reference sequence). The CDR3 DNA reads as TGTGCCAGCAGCCGGGGGGCGAACTATGGCTACACCTTC. Translated: CASSRGANYGYTF.

The CDR3 protein is CASSDQGGEQFF. CDR3 bases: TGTGCCAGCAGTGATCAGGGGGGTGAGCAGTTCTTC. The chain carries TRBV6-1 and TRBJ2-1, with a weak D call TRBD1 (7 bases). The ends were cut back, 3 bases at V and 9 bases at J, with 9 bases in the middle. Germline V gene data show CDR1 as MNHNS and CDR2 as SASEGT. This CDR3 comprises 12 residues.

CDR3 in DNA: TGTGCCAGCAGCACTCAAGTCCGGGGGCGCCAAACTTATGGCTACACCTTC. Residues: CASSTQVRGRQTYGYTF. The chain uses TRBV9 and TRBJ1-2; maybe TRBD1 (6 bases). The CDR3 has 17 amino acids. Germline lookup yields CDR1 SGDLS and CDR2 YYNGEE. Trimming cost V 4 bases and J 5 bases, with 24 bases left between them. The complete variable domain, with remaining parts taken from reference TRBV9 and TRBJ1-2, reads DSGVTQTPKHLITATGQRVTLRCSPRSGDLSVYWYQQSLDQGLQFLIQYYNGEERAKGNILERFSAQQFPDLHSELNLSSLELGDSALYFCASSTQVRGRQTYGYTFGSGTRLTVV.

The chain links TRBV20-1 to TRBJ2-7; the match to TRBD1 covers 7 bases. The CDR3 contains 12 residues. J was trimmed by 11 bases and V by 5 bases; bases with no gene match: 12. Germline V lookup: CDR1 DFQATT, CDR2 SNEGSKA (reference sequence). This chain's CDR3 is CSAGRTGALEYF. The CDR3 nucleotides are TGCAGTGCTGGCCGGACAGGAGCGCTGGAGTACTTC.

The CDR3: CASSVVGDYYEQYF. The DNA for the CDR3 is TGTGCCAGCAGCGTAGTGGGGGACTACTACGAGCAGTACTTC. The chain employs TRBV9 and TRBJ2-7; 7 bases are shared with TRBD2. From germline, CDR1 is SGDLS and CDR2 YYNGEE. With V trimmed by 0 bases and J by 3 bases, 3 bases remained unmatched. The CDR3 length is 14 residues.